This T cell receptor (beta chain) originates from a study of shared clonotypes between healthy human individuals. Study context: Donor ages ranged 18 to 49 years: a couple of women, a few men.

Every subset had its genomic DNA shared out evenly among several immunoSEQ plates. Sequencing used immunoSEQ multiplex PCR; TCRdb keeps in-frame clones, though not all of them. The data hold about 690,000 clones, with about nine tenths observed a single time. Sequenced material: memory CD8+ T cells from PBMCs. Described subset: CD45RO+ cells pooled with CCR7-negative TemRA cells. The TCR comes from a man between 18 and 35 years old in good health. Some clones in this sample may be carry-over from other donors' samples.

CDR3 DNA: TGTGCCAGCAGCCAAGTGCAGGGCGACTCCTACGAGCAGTACTTC. The encoded protein is CASSQVQGDSYEQYF. The V call is TRBV14, the J call TRBJ2-7, with D possibly matching TRBD1 (5 bases). The CDR3 runs to 15 residues. Germline V gene sequence: CDR1 SGHDN, CDR2 FVKESK. Trimming removed 1 base at V and 0 bases at J, with 10 bases between. Drawing the rest from reference TRBV14 and TRBJ2-7, the complete variable domain is EAGVTQFPSHSVIEKGQTVTLRCDPISGHDNLYWYRRVMGKEIKFLLHFVKESKQDESGMPNNRFLAERTGGTYSTLKVQPAELEDSGVYFCASSQVQGDSYEQYFGPGTRLTVT.